The 14 T cell receptor beta chains presented below share a single source sample, sequenced in a study of CD4 T cells in relation to SARS-CoV-2 and coronaviruses. Libraries were prepared by immunoSEQ multiplex PCR; TCRdb keeps only in-frame clonotypes and omits some of them. In the table there are about 26,000 clones, around 76% of which are singletons. Unexposed donor CD4+ T cells date from about 2011-2018, before the COVID-19 pandemic. CD4+ T cells were isolated from the cells after about nine days of culture. These receptors' antigens are unknown. The source material was CD4+ T cells from PBMCs, cultured in vitro. The source is a human donor in good health.

The chain links TRBV28 to TRBJ1-5; D unresolved. Germline CDR1 is MDHEN and CDR2 is SYDVKM. The CDR3 loop spans 13 amino acids. Trimming removed 11 bases at V and 6 bases at J, with 17 bases between. CDR3 sequence (DNA): TGTGCCCGACGAGGAAAAGTCGGTCAGCCCCAGCATTTT. Translation gives CARRGKVGQPQHF.

This chain joins TRBV9 and TRBJ2-1, with 13 bases aligning to TRBD2. The CDR3 length is 17 residues. Germline assignment: CDR1 SGDLS and CDR2 YYNGEE. V lost 4 bases, J lost 3 bases, and 7 bases stayed unmatched. The CDR3 sequence is CASSPRGLAGIYNEQFF. The CDR3 DNA reads TGTGCCAGCAGCCCTAGGGGACTAGCGGGAATCTACAATGAGCAGTTCTTC. The entire variable domain, with the rest obtained from reference TRBV9 and TRBJ2-1, is as follows: DSGVTQTPKHLITATGQRVTLRCSPRSGDLSVYWYQQSLDQGLQFLIQYYNGEERAKGNILERFSAQQFPDLHSELNLSSLELGDSALYFCASSPRGLAGIYNEQFFGPGTRLTVL.

The genes are TRBV2 and TRBJ2-7; 7 nucleotides match TRBD1. Germline assignment: CDR1 SNHLY and CDR2 FYNNEI. V lost 6 bases to trimming and J lost 1 base; unmatched junction nucleotides: 6. The CDR3 is made up of 14 amino acids. The DNA of the CDR3 is TGTGCCAGCAGAGACAGGGTAGGTTCCTACGAGCAGTACTTC. Translation gives CASRDRVGSYEQYF.

The chain is built from TRBV4-3 and TRBJ2-1; the match to TRBD2 covers 13 bases. The ends lost 5 bases at V and 4 bases at J; junction bases unmatched: 8. The CDR3 spans 17 residues. Germline V CDR1 and CDR2: LGHNA, YSLEER. The CDR3 sequence is CASSSRLAGGSYNEQFF. The DNA for the CDR3 is TGCGCCAGCAGCTCACGACTAGCGGGGGGCTCATACAATGAGCAGTTCTTC.

The J gene is TRBJ2-1, the V gene TRBV4-3; D gene uncertain. The V gene's germline CDR1 is LGHNA and CDR2 YSLEER. The V end was cut by 0 bases, the J end by 10 bases, with 10 bases between. The CDR3 runs 13 residues. The CDR3 coding sequence is TGCGCCAGCAGCCAAGATGGGTGGGCCGAGCAGTTCTTC. Translation gives CASSQDGWAEQFF.

This clone is classed as large (0.1 to 1%). The CDR3, as DNA: TGTGCCAGCAGCCCCAGCCCGAGGGACACTGAAGCTTTCTTT. Translated, it gives CASSPSPRDTEAFF. The chain employs TRBV9 and TRBJ1-1; D is unclear. With 4 bases removed from V and 3 bases from J, the gap between germline ends came to 13 bases. The CDR3 is made up of 14 amino acids. Germline CDR1 is SGDLS and CDR2 is YYNGEE.

This sequence joins TRBV20-1 and TRBJ1-3; D gene ambiguous. Looked up from germline, CDR1 is DFQATT and CDR2 is SNEGSKA (reference sequence). The CDR3 has 11 residues. The V gene lost 6 bases and the J gene lost 4 bases, with 7 bases spanning the gap. This CDR3 is CSAQHGNTIYF. The CDR3 coding sequence is TGCAGTGCCCAACACGGAAACACCATATATTTT.

The CDR3 sequence: CASGANSGTGVSPLHF. The DNA of the CDR3 is TGTGCCAGCGGGGCCAATTCCGGGACAGGGGTTTCACCCCTCCACTTT. The J gene is TRBJ1-6, the V gene TRBV5-5; TRBD1 matches at 10 bases. CDR1 and CDR2 from the germline V gene are SGHKS and YYEKEE (reference sequence). Losses at the gene ends were 7 bases for V and 9 bases for J; bases not matched to a gene: 13. CDR3 size: 16 residues. Complete variable domain (other parts from reference TRBV5-5 and TRBJ1-6): DAGVTQSPTHLIKTRGQQVTLRCSPISGHKSVSWYQQVLGQGPQFIFQYYEKEERGRGNFPDRFSARQFPNYSSELNVNALLLGDSALYLCASGANSGTGVSPLHFGNGTRLTVT.

The V gene is TRBV9, the J gene TRBJ1-6, with 7 nucleotides matching TRBD1. Trimming took 3 bases from V and 9 from J; bases not matched to a gene: 9. CDR3 length: 15 amino acids. Germline V gives CDR1 SGDLS, CDR2 YYNGEE. CDR3 region: CASSDRGGGPSPLHF. The CDR3 bases are TGTGCCAGCAGCGACAGGGGTGGGGGACCTTCACCCCTCCACTTT.

The V call is TRBV4-3, the J call TRBJ2-1; D gene ambiguous. The V gene's germline CDR1 is LGHNA and CDR2 YSLEER. V was pared by 1 base and J by 9 bases, with 7 bases between. This CDR3 has 12 residues. The CDR3 bases are TGCGCCAGCAGCCAAGGGCGTCGTGAGCAGTTCTTC. It yields the protein CASSQGRREQFF.

This clone came up once. The rearrangement links TRBV9 to TRBJ1-6; a possible D gene is TRBD1 (5 bases). The CDR3 consists of 15 residues. Trimming removed 7 bases at V and 0 bases at J, with 11 bases between. The germline gives CDR1 SGDLS, CDR2 YYNGEE. In DNA form, the CDR3 reads TGTGCCAGCTCTGGGGGGACCTCCTATAATTCACCCCTCCACTTT. Translating it yields CASSGGTSYNSPLHF. Using reference TRBV9 and TRBJ1-6 for the parts outside the CDR3, the full variable domain is DSGVTQTPKHLITATGQRVTLRCSPRSGDLSVYWYQQSLDQGLQFLIQYYNGEERAKGNILERFSAQQFPDLHSELNLSSLELGDSALYFCASSGGTSYNSPLHFGNGTRLTVT.

CDR3 sequence: CASSANVRRTEAFF. The CDR3 nucleotides are TGTGCCAGCAGCGCGAACGTAAGACGAACTGAAGCTTTCTTT. The genes are TRBV9 and TRBJ1-1; D unclear. Trimming removed 3 bases at V and 5 bases at J, with 14 bases between. From germline, CDR1 is SGDLS and CDR2 YYNGEE. CDR3 size: 14 residues.

V gene TRBV3-1 (or the pseudogene TRBV3-2) combines with J gene TRBJ1-5, with a weak D call TRBD1 (6 bases). V was shortened by 1 base and J by 2 bases, with 6 bases between the two germline ends. The germline V gene encodes CDR1 LGHDT and CDR2 YNNKEL (reference sequence). CDR3 length: 14 amino acids. The CDR3 is CASSQGQGNQPQHF. In DNA, the CDR3 is TGTGCCAGCAGCCAAGGACAGGGCAATCAGCCCCAGCATTTT.

This chain uses TRBV3-1 (or the pseudogene TRBV3-2) with TRBJ1-3, with TRBD1 identical over 7 bases. The CDR3 extends over 14 amino acids. Unmatched junction bases numbered 4, after V lost 4 bases and J lost 4 bases. Germline values: CDR1 LGHDT, CDR2 YNNKEL (reference sequence). The CDR3 DNA follows: TGTGCCAGCAGCCCACAGGGGACCGGAAACACCATATATTTT. Translating it yields CASSPQGTGNTIYF.